This T cell receptor beta chain was captured by sequencing in a study of cytotoxic CD8 clonotypes in ibrutinib-treated CLL. Study-level information: Around 25 partial and 2 complete responses; at median 68 months, roughly 15 remitted, roughly 12 progressed.

Study observations and caveats: Higher clonality was seen at ibrutinib response and a return toward baseline at progression. Baseline clonality, higher than in age-matched healthy donors, tracked circulating CD8+ T-cell counts.

As to this clone: Its antigen is not identified.

Depths of 1 in 200,000 to 1 in 1 million T cells were the sequencing target. This table comes from immunoSEQ multiplex PCR, and its TCRdb copy is limited to in-frame clones, with some not included. Here the sample spans hundreds of thousands of clones, 60% to 75% being singletons. The V and J ends lost 7 bases and 4 bases, in that order; junction bases with no gene match: 8. Germline V lookup: CDR1 ENHRY, CDR2 SYGVKD. The CDR3 runs to 15 residues. This chain links TRBV10-3 with TRBJ2-3; 10 nucleotides align to TRBD2. This sample comprised PBMCs, obtained after 24 months of ibrutinib treatment. This receptor was identified in a human donor with chronic lymphocytic leukemia. Here the CDR3 reads CAITSGTSAADTQYF. CDR3 nucleotides: TGTGCCATCACCTCCGGGACTAGCGCTGCAGATACGCAGTATTTT.